Below, 19 T cell receptor beta chains from the same sample are listed, as sequenced in a study of blood T cell repertoires in COVID-19. TCRdb's table, derived via immunoSEQ multiplex PCR, lists solely in-frame clones and lacks some. The sample includes some 120,000 clones, roughly 90% of them seen just once. The specimen was peripheral blood. These receptors came from a man in his sixties with COVID-19, enrolled during active disease.

This clone was observed a handful of times. This chain connects TRBV27 to TRBJ1-6, with D possibly matching TRBD1 (6 bases). V was shortened by 6 bases and J by 8 bases, with 17 bases between the two germline ends. CDR3 size: 15 residues. Germline loops: CDR1 MNHEY, CDR2 SMNVEV (reference sequence). The DNA of the CDR3 is TGTGCCAGCAGCCAAATCGGACAGAGTGATTCACCCCTCCACTTT. Amino acid sequence: CASSQIGQSDSPLHF.

With respect to this clone: Different DNA sequences within this sample yield the same CDR3. The gene calls are TRBV5-4 and TRBJ2-2; 10 bases agree with TRBD2. CDR3 length: 16 amino acids. The germline gives CDR1 SGHNT, CDR2 YYREEE (reference sequence). V gave up 4 bases and J gave up 2 bases; unmatched junction bases: 5. The CDR3: CASSPRTSGNTGELFF. The CDR3 coding sequence is TGTGCCAGCAGCCCAAGGACTAGCGGAAACACCGGGGAGCTGTTTTTT.

This clone showed up just a few times. V and J are TRBV5-1 and TRBJ1-4; a weak D match, TRBD1 (5 bases). Germline V gene lookup returns CDR1 SGHRS and CDR2 YFSETQ. Trimming shortened V by 4 bases and J by 2 bases, and 9 bases separated the two germline ends. The CDR3 runs 14 residues. The CDR3 is CASSGGLTNEKLFF. The CDR3 region has the DNA TGCGCCAGCAGCGGGGGACTGACTAATGAAAAACTGTTTTTT.

The CDR3 DNA reads TGCGCCAGCCGAAAGCTCTCTGGAAACACCATATATTTT. This gives the protein CASRKLSGNTIYF. V is TRBV5-1 and J is TRBJ1-3; D gene unclear. V lost 7 bases, J lost 0 bases, and 8 bases lay in between. The germline V gene encodes CDR1 SGHRS and CDR2 YFSETQ. This CDR3 has 13 residues. Full variable domain (outside the CDR3, taken from reference TRBV5-1 and TRBJ1-3): KAGVTQTPRYLIKTRGQQVTLSCSPISGHRSVSWYQQTPGQGLQFLFEYFSETQRNKGNFPGRFSGRQFSNSRSEMNVSTLELGDSALYLCASRKLSGNTIYFGEGSWLTVV.

This clone was recorded a few times. This sequence joins TRBV9 and TRBJ2-1, with D maybe TRBD2 (5 bases). V was trimmed by 4 bases and J by 0 bases, leaving 11 bases between them. Germline V CDR1 and CDR2: SGDLS, YYNGEE. The CDR3 loop spans 15 amino acids. CDR3 residues: CASSLSGNSYNEQFF. CDR3 nucleotides: TGTGCCAGCAGCCTCTCCGGGAACTCCTACAATGAGCAGTTCTTC. The full variable domain, in which reference TRBV9 and TRBJ2-1 provide the parts outside the CDR3, is DSGVTQTPKHLITATGQRVTLRCSPRSGDLSVYWYQQSLDQGLQFLIQYYNGEERAKGNILERFSAQQFPDLHSELNLSSLELGDSALYFCASSLSGNSYNEQFFGPGTRLTVL.

V gene TRBV6-5 combines with J gene TRBJ2-7; no clear D. Per the germline V gene, CDR1 is MNHEY and CDR2 is SVGAGI. CDR3 length equals 12 residues. The V and J ends lost 7 bases and 2 bases respectively, with 9 bases between them. The CDR3 nucleotides read TGTGCCAGCATGTTTCCAGCCTACGAGCAGTACTTC. Its protein is CASMFPAYEQYF.

J is TRBJ1-2 and V is TRBV3-1 (or the pseudogene TRBV3-2); 9 nucleotides agree with TRBD1. CDR3 length equals 14 residues. V lost 1 base, J lost 8 bases, and 5 bases stayed unmatched. Germline loops: CDR1 LGHDT, CDR2 YNNKEL (reference sequence). The CDR3 nucleotides read TGTGCCAGCAGCCAAGCCGGGACAGGGTTAGGCTACACCTTC. It translates to CASSQAGTGLGYTF.

The chain is built from TRBV5-1 and TRBJ2-7; weak D call: TRBD1 (6 bases). The CDR3 length is 14 residues. V shed 1 base and J shed 5 bases, with 13 bases lying between them. Germline V CDR1 and CDR2: SGHRS, YFSETQ. This CDR3 reads CASSLTGTPHEQYF. The DNA of the CDR3 is TGCGCCAGCAGCTTGACAGGGACCCCCCACGAGCAGTACTTC.

V is TRBV24-1 and J is TRBJ2-2; tentatively, D is TRBD1 (5 bases). Germline values: CDR1 KGHDR, CDR2 SFDVKD. The CDR3 covers 14 residues. Trimming left V 5 bases short and J 5 bases short, with 11 bases between. CDR3 sequence reads: CATSAWPGTGELFF. CDR3 nucleotides: TGTGCCACCAGTGCCTGGCCAGGGACCGGGGAGCTGTTTTTT.

This clone has more than one count but fewer than ten. The chain recombines TRBV4-1 with TRBJ1-4, with TRBD1 matching over 7 bases. CDR1 MGHRA and CDR2 YSYEKL come from the germline V gene. Trimming cost V 0 bases and J 8 bases; bases outside gene matches: 3. CDR3 length: 14 amino acids. The CDR3 sequence is CASSQDGTEEKLFF. CDR3 DNA: TGCGCCAGCAGCCAAGATGGGACAGAAGAAAAACTGTTTTTT.

The genes are TRBV6-5 and TRBJ1-2; unclear D gene. Trimming took off 5 bases at V and 7 bases at J, with 14 bases between the two ends. From germline, CDR1 is MNHEY and CDR2 SVGAGI. This CDR3 has 13 residues. The CDR3 coding sequence is TGTGCCAGCAGTCGGACCCCCGGGAGTGGCTACACCTTC. Amino acids: CASSRTPGSGYTF.

The chain employs TRBV7-2 and TRBJ1-1; 8 nucleotides line up with TRBD1. J lost 1 base, V lost 0 bases, and 7 bases had no gene match. This CDR3 contains 17 residues. In germline, CDR1 is SGHTA, CDR2 FQGNSA. The CDR3 bases are TGTGCCAGCAGCTTAGCCGGACAGGGAGAGCCGAACACTGAAGCTTTCTTT. Encoded protein: CASSLAGQGEPNTEAFF. The whole variable domain, filled in from reference TRBV7-2 and TRBJ1-1, reads GAGVSQSPSNKVTEKGKDVELRCDPISGHTALYWYRQSLGQGLEFLIYFQGNSAPDKSGLPSDRFSAERTGGSVSTLTIQRTQQEDSAVYLCASSLAGQGEPNTEAFFGQGTRLTVV.

This chain uses TRBV27 with TRBJ1-2, with 8 bases fitting TRBD1. The CDR3 has 13 residues. CDR1 and CDR2 (germline): MNHEY, SMNVEV (reference sequence). The V gene end was trimmed by 9 bases and the J gene end by 5 bases; junction bases not matched to a gene: 8. The CDR3 protein is CASQGDRFYGYTF. CDR3 coding DNA: TGTGCCAGTCAGGGGGACAGGTTTTATGGCTACACCTTC.

This chain connects TRBV29-1 to TRBJ1-4, with 9 bases matching TRBD1. Germline CDR1 reads SQVTM; CDR2 reads ANQGSEA. The CDR3 loop spans 13 amino acids. Trimming took 6 bases from V and 10 from J; bases not matched to a gene: 9. Here the CDR3 reads CSVVGTGSGKLFF. The CDR3 DNA reads TGCAGCGTGGTCGGGACAGGGAGCGGAAAACTGTTTTTT.

This CDR3 reads CASRPGTGNEQYF. The CDR3 DNA follows: TGTGCCAGCAGGCCCGGGACAGGGAACGAGCAGTACTTC. The chain combines TRBV7-9 with TRBJ2-7, with 9 bases fitting TRBD1. Germline V gene sequence: CDR1 SEHNR, CDR2 FQNEAQ (reference sequence). The CDR3 is 13 residues long. Trimming removed 6 bases from V and 5 bases from J; junction bases left unmatched: 5.

The genes are TRBV29-1 and TRBJ2-1, with 14 bases aligning to TRBD2. CDR3 size: 16 residues. The V gene's germline CDR1 is SQVTM and CDR2 ANQGSEA. The J segment lost 3 bases and the V segment lost 7 bases, leaving 8 bases of the junction unmatched. The CDR3 nucleotides read TGCAGCGCTGGACTAGCGGGAGGACAAAACTACAATGAGCAGTTCTTC. Translated, it gives CSAGLAGGQNYNEQFF.

This clone was seen only a few times. The chain has TRBV27 and TRBJ1-1, with unresolved D. Germline V gene lookup returns CDR1 MNHEY and CDR2 SMNVEV (reference sequence). V was pared by 2 bases and J by 2 bases, with 12 bases between. This CDR3 is built from 15 residues. The CDR3 DNA sequence: TGTGCCAGCAGTTTACGGCAGGAAACTAACACTGAAGCTTTCTTT. Protein: CASSLRQETNTEAFF.

V is TRBV6-5 and J is TRBJ2-1; no firm D call. V was trimmed by 7 bases and J by 1 base, leaving 14 bases between them. Germline lookup yields CDR1 MNHEY and CDR2 SVGAGI. This CDR3 is 15 amino acids long. CDR3 region: CASISTVASYNEQFF. The CDR3 DNA reads TGTGCCAGCATTTCGACTGTTGCTTCCTACAATGAGCAGTTCTTC.

This chain links TRBV11-2 with TRBJ1-1; D is ambiguous. Germline V CDR1 and CDR2: SGHAT, FQNNGV. This CDR3 region has 15 residues. V dropped 0 bases and J dropped 5 bases, with 13 bases sitting between them. CDR3: CASSLDETVRTEAFF. In nucleotides, the CDR3 is TGTGCCAGCAGCTTAGATGAAACGGTGCGGACTGAAGCTTTCTTT.